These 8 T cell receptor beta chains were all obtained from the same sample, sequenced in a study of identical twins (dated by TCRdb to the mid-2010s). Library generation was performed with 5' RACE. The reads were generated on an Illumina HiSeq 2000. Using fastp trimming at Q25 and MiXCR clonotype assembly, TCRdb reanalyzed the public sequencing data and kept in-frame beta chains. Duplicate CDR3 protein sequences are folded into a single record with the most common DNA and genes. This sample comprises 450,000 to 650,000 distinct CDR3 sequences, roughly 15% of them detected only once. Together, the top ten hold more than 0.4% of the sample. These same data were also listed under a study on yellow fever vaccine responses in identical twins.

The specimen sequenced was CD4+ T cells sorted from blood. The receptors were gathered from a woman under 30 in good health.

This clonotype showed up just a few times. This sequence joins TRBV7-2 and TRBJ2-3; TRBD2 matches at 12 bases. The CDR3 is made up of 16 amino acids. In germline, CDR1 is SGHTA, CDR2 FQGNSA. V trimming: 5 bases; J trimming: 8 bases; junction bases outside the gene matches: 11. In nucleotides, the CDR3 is TGTGCCAGCAGCAGACTAGCGGGGGCCCTTCAGGGTACGCAGTATTTT. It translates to CASSRLAGALQGTQYF.

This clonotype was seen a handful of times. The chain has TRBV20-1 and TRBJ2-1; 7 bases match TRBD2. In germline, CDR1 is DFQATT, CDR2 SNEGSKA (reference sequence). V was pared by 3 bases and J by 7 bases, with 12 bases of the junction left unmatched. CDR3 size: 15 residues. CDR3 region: CSASVVGWDYNEQFF. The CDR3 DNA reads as TGCAGTGCTAGCGTTGTGGGTTGGGACTATAATGAGCAGTTCTTC.

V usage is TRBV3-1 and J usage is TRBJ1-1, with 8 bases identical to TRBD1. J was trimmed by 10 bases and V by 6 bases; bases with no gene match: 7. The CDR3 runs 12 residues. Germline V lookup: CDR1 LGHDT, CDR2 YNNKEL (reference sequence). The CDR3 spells CASSVGQGAAFF. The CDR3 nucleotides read TGTGCCAGCAGTGTCGGACAGGGTGCAGCTTTCTTT.

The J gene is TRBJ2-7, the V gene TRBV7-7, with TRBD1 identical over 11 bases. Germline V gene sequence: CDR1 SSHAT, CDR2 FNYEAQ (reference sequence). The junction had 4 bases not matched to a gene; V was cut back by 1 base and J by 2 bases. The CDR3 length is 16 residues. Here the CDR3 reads CASSLGSGQGAYEQYV. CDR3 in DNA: TGTGCCAGCAGCTTAGGGTCGGGACAGGGGGCCTACGAGCAGTACGTC.

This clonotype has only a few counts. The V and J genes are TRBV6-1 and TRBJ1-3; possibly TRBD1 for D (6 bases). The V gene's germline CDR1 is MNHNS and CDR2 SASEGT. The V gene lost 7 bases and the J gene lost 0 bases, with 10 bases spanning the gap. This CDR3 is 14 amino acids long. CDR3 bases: TGTGCCAGCAAGGACAGATTCTCTGGAAACACCATATATTTT. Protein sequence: CASKDRFSGNTIYF.

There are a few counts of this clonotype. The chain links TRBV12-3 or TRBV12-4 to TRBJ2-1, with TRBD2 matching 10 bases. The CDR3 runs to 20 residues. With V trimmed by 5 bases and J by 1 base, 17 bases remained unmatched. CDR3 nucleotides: TGTGCCAGCAGTACGCCCTGGGGAGCGGGGGGGGAATTTTCCTACAATGAGCAGTTCTTC. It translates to CASSTPWGAGGEFSYNEQFF.

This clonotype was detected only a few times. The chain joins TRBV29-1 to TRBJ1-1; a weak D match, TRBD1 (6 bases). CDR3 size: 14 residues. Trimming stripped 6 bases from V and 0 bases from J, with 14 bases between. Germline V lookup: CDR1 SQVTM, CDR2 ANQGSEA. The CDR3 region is CSVRRGTMNTEAFF. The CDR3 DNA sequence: TGCAGCGTCCGAAGGGGGACCATGAACACTGAAGCTTTCTTT.

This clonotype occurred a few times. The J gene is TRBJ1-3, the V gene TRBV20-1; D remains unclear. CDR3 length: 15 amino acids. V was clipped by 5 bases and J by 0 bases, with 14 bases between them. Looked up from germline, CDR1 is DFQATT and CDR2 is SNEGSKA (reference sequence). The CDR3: CSAQNDRDSGNTIYF. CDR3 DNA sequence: TGCAGTGCTCAAAACGACCGAGACTCTGGAAACACCATATATTTT.